Listed here is a single T cell receptor (beta chain). Its matching antigen is unknown. The sample comes from a study of blood T cells in healthy people across ages. Study-wide points: A roughly linear age-dependent decrease characterized TCR beta diversity per million T cells. The unsorted PBMCs prevented any conclusive comparison of naive versus antigen-experienced cells. TCR beta diversity tracked closely with naive T cell percentage.

No fewer than 6 million PBMCs went into each sample. The authors ran a second PCR of roughly 6 to 12 cycles using a sample-barcoded 5' primer and a J-beta primer mix. TCRdb used MiXCR to reprocess the 5' RACE reads, holding one entry per CDR3 protein. The sample has more than 550,000 distinct CDR3 sequences; approximately 21% are singletons. The sequenced sample was blood. This receptor was taken from a man between 65 and 85 years old in good health.

The DNA of the CDR3 is TGTGCCAGCAGCTTTCAGGGGGCGAGTGGGCAGTTCTTC. It yields the protein CASSFQGASGQFF. This rearrangement joins TRBV7-2 to TRBJ2-5; 8 bases are shared with TRBD1. The J call may be wrong; the DNA end is better matched by TRBJ2-1. The V gene's germline CDR1 is SGHTA and CDR2 FQGNSA. The CDR3 runs 13 residues.